Following are 11 T cell receptor beta chains from one sample sequenced in a study of T-cell memory formation after mild COVID-19 (dated by TCRdb to the early 2020s). Receptor libraries were prepared by 5' RACE. Sequenced using an Illumina NovaSeq 6000. TCRdb itself trimmed the public reads at Q25 with fastp, ran MiXCR and retained productive beta chains. Every distinct CDR3 protein forms one entry, paired with its most common genes and DNA. This sample is represented by approximately 300,000 distinct CDR3 sequences; over 7% of them were singletons. The top ten clones comprise about 20% of the sample. Specimen: PBMCs or a T cell subset sorted from them (not recorded which). The receptors originated from a man between 18 and 29 years old who had mild COVID-19 (a few samples of this study predate the infection). The sample titles of this study are shuffled in the database, so cell type and time point are left out; the donor was told from shared clones.

The CDR3 here is CATSDPGPENTGELFF. As DNA, the CDR3 is TGTGCCACCAGTGATCCGGGCCCTGAGAACACCGGGGAGCTGTTTTTT. The rearrangement uses TRBV24-1 and TRBJ2-2; D is undetermined. Germline V gene data show CDR1 as KGHDR and CDR2 as SFDVKD. V was cut by 3 bases and J by 1 base, with 11 bases left in between. The CDR3 totals 16 residues.

This clonotype was seen ten or more times. The chain combines TRBV9 with TRBJ2-2; D ambiguous. Germline CDR1 is SGDLS and CDR2 is YYNGEE. V gave up 4 bases and J gave up 0 bases, with 7 bases separating them. The CDR3 is made up of 14 amino acids. The CDR3 bases are TGTGCCAGCAGCTCGGCAACGAACACCGGGGAGCTGTTTTTT. Translation: CASSSATNTGELFF.

This clonotype was recorded many times. The chain has TRBV12-3 or TRBV12-4 and TRBJ2-7; a weak D match, TRBD1 (5 bases). This CDR3 has 12 residues. Trimming shortened V by 3 bases and J by 10 bases, and 13 bases separated the two germline ends. Written as DNA, the CDR3 is TGTGCCAGCAGTTTTTCAGGGCCCCTTCAGTACTTC. Amino acid sequence: CASSFSGPLQYF.

The gene calls are TRBV6-5 and TRBJ1-2, with D possibly matching TRBD1 (6 bases). The germline gives CDR1 MNHEY, CDR2 SVGAGI. The CDR3 has 15 amino acids. The ends were cut back, 6 bases at V and 8 bases at J, with 22 bases in the middle. The CDR3 here is CASSPRTVTRRGYTF. CDR3 nucleotides: TGTGCCAGCAGCCCCCGGACAGTTACCCGGAGGGGCTACACCTTC.

This clonotype was recorded many times. The chain carries TRBV20-1 and TRBJ1-2; no reliable D call. V was shortened by 3 bases and J by 0 bases, with 5 bases between the two germline ends. The CDR3 length is 12 residues. CDR1 is DFQATT, CDR2 SNEGSKA, per germline (reference sequence). As DNA, the CDR3 is TGCAGTGCTAGGACACCTAACTATGGCTACACCTTC. Its translation: CSARTPNYGYTF.

This clonotype was picked up many times. The chain combines TRBV5-1 with TRBJ2-3; a weak D match, TRBD1 (6 bases). Trimming took 7 bases from V and 6 from J, leaving 18 bases between them. The CDR3 covers 14 residues. Looked up from germline, CDR1 is SGHRS and CDR2 is YFSETQ. The CDR3 nucleotides are TGCGCCAGCGGTCCAGGGGCGGCGATGGATACGCAGTATTTT. Translated, it gives CASGPGAAMDTQYF.

Only a few counts were recorded for this clonotype. The V call is TRBV24-1, the J call TRBJ1-2; TRBD1 might be the D (5 bases). Per germline, CDR1 KGHDR and CDR2 SFDVKD. The CDR3 has 12 amino acids. V shed 3 bases and J shed 8 bases, with 9 bases lying between them. This CDR3 is CATSDQGGGYTF. The CDR3 DNA reads as TGTGCCACCAGTGATCAGGGAGGCGGCTACACCTTC.

This clonotype was observed a few times. The chain recombines TRBV6-5 with TRBJ1-5; D unresolved. The CDR3 spans 15 residues. V was shortened by 0 bases and J by 0 bases, with 6 bases between the two germline ends. Germline V gene sequence: CDR1 MNHEY, CDR2 SVGAGI. The CDR3 nucleotides read TGTGCCAGCAGTTACTCGCGTAATAGCAATCAGCCCCAGCATTTT. It codes for CASSYSRNSNQPQHF.

As regards this clonotype: The junction departs from the called germline gene at one end, perhaps through a read error. The genes are TRBV20-1 and TRBJ1-6; TRBD1 might be the D (5 bases). CDR3 size: 15 residues. In germline, CDR1 is DFQATT, CDR2 SNEGSKA (reference sequence). The DNA for the CDR3 is TGCAGTGCCAGAGCCGGAGGGGCGGATAATTCACCCCTCCACTTT. Amino acids: CSARAGGADNSPLHF.

The V call is TRBV15, the J call TRBJ1-1; D is possibly TRBD1 (5 bases). The CDR3 is made up of 13 amino acids. V was pared by 5 bases and J by 6 bases, with 13 bases between. Germline-derived CDR1 and CDR2 are LNHNV and YYDKDF (reference sequence). The DNA of the CDR3 is TGTGCCACCAGCGTAGGATTAGGGGCTGAAGCTTTCTTT. This encodes CATSVGLGAEAFF.

The chain couples TRBV24-1 to TRBJ2-3; D is unclear. Trimming took off 9 bases at V and 1 base at J, with 10 bases between the two ends. This CDR3 spans 13 amino acids. Germline loops: CDR1 KGHDR, CDR2 SFDVKD. The CDR3 here is CATRPAGTDTQYF. The CDR3 DNA reads as TGTGCCACCCGACCGGCCGGCACAGATACGCAGTATTTT.